This T cell receptor beta chain was identified in a study of cytomegalovirus exposure and HLA in healthy donors. Study-wide findings and caveats: The study flagged approximately 180 TCR beta chains as cytomegalovirus-associated. Some V segments could not be told apart, so they were left out, TRBV6-2 and TRBV6-3 among them. For presence/absence analyses, sequencing depth was assumed to be roughly uniform across donors.

13 Jbeta primers and 60 Vbeta primers were used for the PCR. Here immunoSEQ multiplex PCR was the method, and the copy in TCRdb shows in-frame clones only, minus some. Its table records about 55,000 clones. In germline, CDR1 is MDHEN, CDR2 SYDVKM. The CDR3 consists of 13 residues. The V gene end was trimmed by 6 bases and the J gene end by 8 bases; junction bases not matched to a gene: 7. Note on this clone: The antigen is not known.

Sequencing input: PBMCs. This receptor was identified in a woman in her sixties or seventies in good health and CMV-seropositive. The chain combines TRBV28 with TRBJ1-2; 9 positions agree with TRBD1. The CDR3 reads CASSGGQGRGYTF. As DNA, the CDR3 is TGTGCCAGCAGCGGAGGACAGGGGCGAGGCTACACCTTC.